This T cell receptor beta chain derives from a study of T cell changes during pregnancy in multiple sclerosis. TCRdb's table, derived via immunoSEQ multiplex PCR, lists solely in-frame clones and lacks some. The sample has approximately 32,000 clones; roughly nine tenths are singletons. Per the germline V gene, CDR1 is MNHEY and CDR2 is SMNVEV (reference sequence). Trimming took 5 bases from V and 1 from J; bases not matched to a gene: 7. CDR3 length: 15 residues. V gene TRBV27 combines with J gene TRBJ1-1; 7 bases map to TRBD1. This receptor was obtained from a female donor in good health, enrolled as a control in a pregnancy study. The sequenced sample was peripheral blood, obtained in the third trimester of pregnancy. The CDR3 coding sequence is TGTGCCAGCAGTCCTTGGGGGACAGCGAACACTGAAGCTTTCTTT. Protein product: CASSPWGTANTEAFF.